The 16 T cell receptor beta chains listed next were all sequenced from one sample in a study of control samples from healthy donors and cancer patients. Profiling relied on immunoSEQ multiplex PCR, and the TCRdb table lists in-frame clones only, not all of them. The sample includes about 120,000 clones, nearly 95% of them seen just once. The sequencing input was blood. These receptor sequences come from a man aged 30 to 39 in good health.

V gene TRBV27 combines with J gene TRBJ2-3, with 12 nucleotides matching TRBD2. CDR1 MNHEY and CDR2 SMNVEV come from the germline V gene (reference sequence). V shed 6 bases, J shed 0 bases, and the junction held 16 bases outside the gene matches. CDR3 length equals 20 residues. CDR3: CASRRIGLAGKGRSTDTQYF. The CDR3 bases are TGTGCCAGCAGGAGAATCGGACTAGCGGGGAAAGGGCGCAGCACAGATACGCAGTATTTT.

V is TRBV7-3 and J is TRBJ2-2, with D maybe TRBD1 (5 bases). Trimming left V 5 bases short and J 4 bases short, with 11 bases between. The CDR3 loop spans 14 amino acids. Germline V gene lookup returns CDR1 SGHTA and CDR2 FQGTGA. CDR3 nucleotide sequence: TGTGCCAGCAGCCCCTTGGGGCTCACCGGGGAGCTGTTTTTT. The encoded protein is CASSPLGLTGELFF.

The genes are TRBV18 and TRBJ2-2; D remains unclear. Germline V gene data show CDR1 as KGHSH and CDR2 as LQKENI. Between the trimmed V and J ends, which lost 3 bases and 7 bases, there was a span of 9 bases. The CDR3 loop spans 13 amino acids. The CDR3 is CASSPRTVGELFF. The CDR3, as DNA: TGTGCCAGCTCACCCCGGACGGTCGGGGAGCTGTTTTTT.

The chain has TRBV11-1 and TRBJ2-7; D is uncertain. The CDR3 covers 15 residues. Trimming took off 1 base at V and 3 bases at J, with 13 bases between the two ends. Germline V CDR1 and CDR2: SGHAT, FQDESV (reference sequence). This CDR3 reads CASSLVFEWGYEQYF. DNA of the CDR3: TGTGCCAGCAGCTTAGTTTTCGAATGGGGCTACGAGCAGTACTTC.

The chain couples TRBV5-1 to TRBJ1-4, with D unresolved. The germline CDR1 and CDR2 sequences are SGHRS and YFSETQ. Trimming stripped 7 bases from V and 4 bases from J, with 23 bases between. This CDR3 has 17 amino acids. CDR3 DNA sequence: TGCGCCAGCCGCCCACGTGCTGGGTTTCCAATTAATGAAAAACTGTTTTTT. This codes for CASRPRAGFPINEKLFF.

This clone was counted once. As DNA, the CDR3 is TGTGCCAGCAGCCCCAGGGGGCAGAGTACAGATACGCAGTATTTT. The encoded protein is CASSPRGQSTDTQYF. The chain employs TRBV11-2 and TRBJ2-3; 8 bases are shared with TRBD1. CDR1 SGHAT and CDR2 FQNNGV come from the germline V gene. The CDR3 contains 15 residues. The V gene end was trimmed by 5 bases and the J gene end by 3 bases; junction bases not matched to a gene: 7.

The genes are TRBV5-4 and TRBJ1-2, with 8 bases lining up with TRBD1. Germline V gives CDR1 SGHNT, CDR2 YYREEE (reference sequence). With V trimmed by 4 bases and J by 0 bases, 11 bases remained unmatched. This CDR3 has 17 amino acids. In DNA, the CDR3 is TGTGCCAGCAGCCCGATGACAGGGGCGACGACTAACTATGGCTACACCTTC. This gives the protein CASSPMTGATTNYGYTF. The variable domain in full, completed from reference TRBV5-4 and TRBJ1-2, reads ETGVTQSPTHLIKTRGQQVTLRCSSQSGHNTVSWYQQALGQGPQFIFQYYREEENGRGNFPPRFSGLQFPNYSSELNVNALELDDSALYLCASSPMTGATTNYGYTFGSGTRLTVV.

The rearrangement links TRBV4-2 to TRBJ2-7, with D perhaps TRBD1 (6 bases). Looked up from germline, CDR1 is LGHNA and CDR2 is YNFKEQ. The CDR3 extends over 13 amino acids. The V end lost 5 bases, the J end lost 5 bases, and 13 bases lay between the germline ends. CDR3 sequence: CASSYLGGDEQYF. The CDR3 DNA sequence: TGTGCCAGCAGCTATTTAGGGGGTGACGAGCAGTACTTC.

J is TRBJ1-2 and V is TRBV6-1; no definite D call. The CDR3 is 13 amino acids. Germline assignment: CDR1 MNHNS and CDR2 SASEGT. V lost 2 bases and J lost 6, with 10 bases in between. CDR3: CASSERGINGYTF. The CDR3 DNA sequence: TGTGCCAGCAGTGAACGGGGAATAAATGGCTACACCTTC.

This sequence joins TRBV7-6 and TRBJ1-3; D not resolved. The CDR3 spans 16 residues. Germline-derived CDR1 and CDR2 are SGHVS and FNYEAQ. Trimming removed 4 bases at V and 0 bases at J, with 13 bases between. The CDR3 protein is CASSYGPTSSGNTIYF. The CDR3 DNA reads TGTGCCAGCAGCTACGGACCTACGAGCTCTGGAAACACCATATATTTT.

The chain links TRBV7-9 to TRBJ2-3; 9 bases match TRBD2. CDR1 and CDR2 from the germline V gene are SEHNR and FQNEAQ (reference sequence). After removal of 3 bases from V and 1 base from J, the junction contained 8 bases not matched to a gene. The CDR3 loop spans 17 amino acids. CDR3 amino acids: CASSFPTASGGTDTQYF. In DNA form, the CDR3 reads TGTGCCAGCAGCTTCCCCACGGCTAGCGGGGGCACAGATACGCAGTATTTT.

The chain carries TRBV7-9 and TRBJ2-7; the D is unclear. CDR3 size: 13 residues. V lost 7 bases to trimming and J lost 4 bases, with 14 bases between them. CDR1 and CDR2 (germline): SEHNR, FQNEAQ (reference sequence). The CDR3 nucleotides are TGTGCCAGCAACCGTCTTACAGCTTACGAGCAGTACTTC. It is translated as CASNRLTAYEQYF.

The chain couples TRBV5-6 to TRBJ1-1; D is uncertain. The V gene's germline CDR1 is SGHDT and CDR2 YYEEEE. The V gene lost 2 bases and the J gene lost 7 bases, with 9 bases spanning the gap. The CDR3 has 12 amino acids. The CDR3 DNA reads TGTGCCAGCAGCTTCGTGACGGATGAAGCTTTCTTT. Its translation is CASSFVTDEAFF.

The rearrangement joins TRBV5-1 to TRBJ2-3; TRBD1 matches at 9 bases. Per germline, CDR1 SGHRS and CDR2 YFSETQ. V shed 4 bases, J shed 3 bases, and the junction held 3 bases outside the gene matches. CDR3 length equals 14 residues. CDR3 sequence reads: CASSPGQGTDTQYF. As DNA, the CDR3 is TGCGCCAGCAGCCCCGGACAGGGGACAGATACGCAGTATTTT.

The CDR3 sequence is CASSESRQGVQGYTF. The CDR3 coding sequence is TGTGCCAGCAGCGAGTCCAGACAGGGGGTTCAGGGCTACACCTTC. The chain joins TRBV13 to TRBJ1-2; 9 positions agree with TRBD1. Germline V gives CDR1 PRHDT, CDR2 FYEKMQ (reference sequence). Trimming removed 5 bases from V and 8 bases from J; junction bases left unmatched: 12. This CDR3 is 15 amino acids long. Supplemented by reference TRBV13 and TRBJ1-2, the full variable domain reads AAGVIQSPRHLIKEKRETATLKCYPIPRHDTVYWYQQGPGQDPQFLISFYEKMQSDKGSIPDRFSAQQFSDYHSELNMSSLELGDSALYFCASSESRQGVQGYTFGSGTRLTVV.

The chain recombines TRBV30 with TRBJ2-3; D gene unclear. Germline CDR1 and CDR2: GTSNPN and SVGIG (reference sequence). The CDR3 is made up of 11 amino acids. V lost 1 base to trimming and J lost 2 bases, with 1 base between them. CDR3 sequence (DNA): TGTGCCTGGAGTGACACAGATACGCAGTATTTT. It translates to CAWSDTDTQYF.